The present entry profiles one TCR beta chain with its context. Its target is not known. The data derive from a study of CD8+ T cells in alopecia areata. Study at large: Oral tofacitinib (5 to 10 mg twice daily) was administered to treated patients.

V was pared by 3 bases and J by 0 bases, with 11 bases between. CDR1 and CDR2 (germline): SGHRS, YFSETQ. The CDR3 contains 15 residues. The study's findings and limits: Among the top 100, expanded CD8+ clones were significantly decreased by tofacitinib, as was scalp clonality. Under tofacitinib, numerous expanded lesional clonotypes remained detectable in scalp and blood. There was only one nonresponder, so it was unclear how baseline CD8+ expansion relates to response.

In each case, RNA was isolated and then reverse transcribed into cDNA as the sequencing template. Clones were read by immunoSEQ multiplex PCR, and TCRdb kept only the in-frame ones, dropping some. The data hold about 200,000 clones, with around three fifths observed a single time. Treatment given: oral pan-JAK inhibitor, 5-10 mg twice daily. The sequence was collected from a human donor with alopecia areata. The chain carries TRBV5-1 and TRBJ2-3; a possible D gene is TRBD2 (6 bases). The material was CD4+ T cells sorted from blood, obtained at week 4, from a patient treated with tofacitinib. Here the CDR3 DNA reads TGCGCCAGCAGCTCTGGGGGGTCTAGCACAGATACGCAGTATTTT. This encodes CASSSGGSSTDTQYF.